This T cell receptor beta chain appears in the sequencing data of a study of OX40 agonist ivuxolimab in advanced cancers. The study in broad terms: Ivuxolimab was an agonistic, fully human IgG2 monoclonal antibody directed against OX40 (CD134), a costimulatory receptor. Intravenous ivuxolimab was administered to patients every 2 weeks at six dose levels: 0.01, 0.1, 0.3, 1.5, 3 and 10 mg/kg. In the dose-escalation cohort, roughly four fifths of patients were male, and the mean age was around 60 years, with a range of about 23 to 90. Partial responses occurred in three dose-escalation patients, of whom one had hepatocellular carcinoma and two had cutaneous melanoma. Prior anti-PD-1, anti-PD-L1 or anti-CTLA-4 therapy was permitted, and checkpoint inhibitors had been received by about 44% of dose-escalation patients. The point of sequencing TCRbeta in the periphery was to test whether ivuxolimab changed TCR sequence diversity and drove clonal T-cell expansion. The paper describes the monotherapy dose-escalation part (N ≈ 52 patients) of the phase I trial of ivuxolimab. Of the roughly 51 patients in dose escalation, some 19 had hepatocellular carcinoma, some 15 had melanoma, 9 had renal cell carcinoma and 9 had head and neck cancer.

The germline V gene encodes CDR1 SGHVS and CDR2 FNYEAQ. The CDR3 spans 14 residues, from the cysteine through the phenylalanine. Only the CDR3 part of the read is kept: 42 bases, read in frame from the first base. V and J are truncated by 1 base and 4 bases respectively, leaving an intervening sequence of 10 bases. Genomic DNA was isolated from the sorted cells so that the TCRbeta CDR3 region could be sequenced. TCRbeta CDR3 regions were sequenced using the immunoSEQ Assay. TCRdb holds this immuneACCESS table with in-frame rearrangements only. Some clones are missing; in checked studies, unresolved V genes explain under half, and the rest has no known cause. The sample table lists some 71,000 clones, 86% of them with a count of one. The ten biggest clones cover under 3.5% of the sample. The investigation overall reported the following: After ivuxolimab, expanded clones were on average more numerous among CD8+ T cells than among CD4+ T cells. At doses of 0.1 to 3.0 mg/kg, clonal expansion of both CD4+ and CD8+ T cells in blood was seen between baseline and week 6. In the 0.1-3.0 mg/kg groups, partial responders had among the lowest normalized peripheral clonal expansion, particularly in CD8+ T cells. The antigen specificity of the peripheral T cells that underwent clonal expansion was not determined. Low levels of normalized T-cell clonal expansion were also seen in some nonresponding patients.

Patients with autoimmune disease history or receiving systemic immunosuppression were excluded from the trial. In every dose cohort, peripheral blood was drawn for TCR sequencing at baseline, cycle 4 day 1, and cycle 7 day 1. Samples were obtained from an open-label, multicenter, first-in-human phase I dose-escalation trial of ivuxolimab. Adults with locally advanced or metastatic melanoma, renal cell, hepatocellular, or head and neck squamous cell carcinoma were enrolled in the trial. Before TCR sequencing, CD4+ and CD8+ T cells were separately sorted from peripheral blood. On this clone itself: The specificity of this receptor is unknown. No much larger clone is present one base from it, and per-base qualities are unavailable.

Rearrangement joined TRBV7-6 to TRBJ2-5; D gene: possibly TRBD2, on 5 matching bases. The source was CD4+ or CD8+ T cells sorted from blood, collected in a trial of the OX40 agonist ivuxolimab. This TCR derives from an adult with an advanced solid tumor such as melanoma, head and neck, liver or kidney cancer. The sequence in DNA is TGTGCCAGCAGCTTAGGAGGGTACCTAGAGACCCAGTACTTC. Translated, this is CASSLGGYLETQYF.